This T cell receptor beta chain derives from a study of OX40 agonist ivuxolimab in advanced cancers. Assay: immunoSEQ multiplex PCR; the TCRdb copy retains only in-frame clones and omits some. The repertoire holds about 100,000 clones, with about 91% as singletons. The V gene's germline CDR1 is MGHDK and CDR2 SYGVNS. The trim removed 5 bases at V and 4 bases at J, leaving 8 bases unmatched. The CDR3 extends over 15 amino acids. This TCR was recovered from an adult with an advanced solid tumor such as melanoma, head and neck, liver or kidney cancer. This chain connects TRBV25-1 to TRBJ1-1, with TRBD1 matching 9 bases. The source was CD4+ or CD8+ T cells sorted from blood, collected in a trial of the OX40 agonist ivuxolimab. CDR3 bases: TGTGCCAGCAGTCCACCGAGGGGACAGGGCACTGAAGCTTTCTTT. Its translation is CASSPPRGQGTEAFF. The full variable domain, its missing parts supplied by reference TRBV25-1 and TRBJ1-1, is EADIYQTPRYLVIGTGKKITLECSQTMGHDKMYWYQQDPGMELHLIHYSYGVNSTEKGDLSSESTVSRIRTEHFPLTLESARPSHTSQYLCASSPPRGQGTEAFFGQGTRLTVV.